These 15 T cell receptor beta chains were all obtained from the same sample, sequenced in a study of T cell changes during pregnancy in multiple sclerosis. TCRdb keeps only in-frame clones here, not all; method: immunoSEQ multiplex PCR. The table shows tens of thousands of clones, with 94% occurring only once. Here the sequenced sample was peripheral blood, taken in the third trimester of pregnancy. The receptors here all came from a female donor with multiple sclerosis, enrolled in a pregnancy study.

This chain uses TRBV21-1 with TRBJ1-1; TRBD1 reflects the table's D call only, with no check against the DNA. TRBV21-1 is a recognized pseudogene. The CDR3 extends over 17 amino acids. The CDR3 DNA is TGTGCCAGCACCCTCCTCGGACAGGGGGCCCGGAACACTGAAGCTTTCTTT. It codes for CASTLLGQGARNTEAFF.

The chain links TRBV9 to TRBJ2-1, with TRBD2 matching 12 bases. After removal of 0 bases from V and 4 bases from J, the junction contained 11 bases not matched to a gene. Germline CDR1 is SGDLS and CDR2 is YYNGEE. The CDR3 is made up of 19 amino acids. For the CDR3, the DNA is TGTGCCAGCAGCGTAGGGACTAGCGGGATATCTCCGGATTACAATGAGCAGTTCTTC. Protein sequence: CASSVGTSGISPDYNEQFF.

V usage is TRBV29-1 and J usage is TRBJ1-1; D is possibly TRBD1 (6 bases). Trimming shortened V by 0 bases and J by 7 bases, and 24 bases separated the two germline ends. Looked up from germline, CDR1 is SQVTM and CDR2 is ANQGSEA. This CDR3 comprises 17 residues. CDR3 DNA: TGCAGCGTTGAAGATGTCGACAGGACCCTTTTAAGGTTTGAAGCTTTCTTT. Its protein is CSVEDVDRTLLRFEAFF.

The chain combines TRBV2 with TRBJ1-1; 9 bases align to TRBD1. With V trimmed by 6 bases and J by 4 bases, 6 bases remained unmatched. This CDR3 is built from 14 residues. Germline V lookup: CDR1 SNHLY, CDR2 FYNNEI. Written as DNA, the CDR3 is TGTGCCAGCAGAGCCACAGGGGGCAGCACTGAAGCTTTCTTT. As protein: CASRATGGSTEAFF.

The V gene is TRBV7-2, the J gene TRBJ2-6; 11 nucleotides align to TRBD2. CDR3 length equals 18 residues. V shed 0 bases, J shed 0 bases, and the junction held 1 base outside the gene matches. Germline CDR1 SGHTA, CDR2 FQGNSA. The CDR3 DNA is TGTGCCAGCAGCTTAGCCGGGACTAGCGGCTCTGGGGCCAACGTCCTGACTTTC. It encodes CASSLAGTSGSGANVLTF. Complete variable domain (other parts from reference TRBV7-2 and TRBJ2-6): GAGVSQSPSNKVTEKGKDVELRCDPISGHTALYWYRQSLGQGLEFLIYFQGNSAPDKSGLPSDRFSAERTGGSVSTLTIQRTQQEDSAVYLCASSLAGTSGSGANVLTFGAGSRLTVL.

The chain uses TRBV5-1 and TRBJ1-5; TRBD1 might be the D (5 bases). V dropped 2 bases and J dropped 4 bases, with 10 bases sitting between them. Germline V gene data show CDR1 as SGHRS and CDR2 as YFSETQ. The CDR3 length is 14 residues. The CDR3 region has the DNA TGCGCCAGCAGCTTCGGCCAGGGTAATCAGCCCCAGCATTTT. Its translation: CASSFGQGNQPQHF.

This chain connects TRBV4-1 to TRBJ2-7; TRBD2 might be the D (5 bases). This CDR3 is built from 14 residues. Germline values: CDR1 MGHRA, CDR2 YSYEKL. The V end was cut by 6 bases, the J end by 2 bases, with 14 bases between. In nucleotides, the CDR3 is TGCGCCAGCAGTCTTGGACGGGATCCCTACGAGCAGTACTTC. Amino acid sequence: CASSLGRDPYEQYF.

CDR3 coding DNA: TGTGCCAGCAGCCCAAGGACAGGGAACTCCTACGAGCAGTACTTC. Encoded protein: CASSPRTGNSYEQYF. The rearrangement joins TRBV7-9 to TRBJ2-7; TRBD1 agrees at 8 bases. CDR1 SEHNR and CDR2 FQNEAQ come from the germline V gene (reference sequence). V lost 5 bases to trimming and J lost 0 bases; unmatched junction nucleotides: 6. The length of the CDR3 is 15 residues. Combining the CDR3 with reference TRBV7-9 and TRBJ2-7 gives the whole variable domain DTGVSQNPRHKITKRGQNVTFRCDPISEHNRLYWYRQTLGQGPEFLTYFQNEAQLEKSRLLSDRFSAERPKGSFSTLEIQRTEQGDSAMYLCASSPRTGNSYEQYFGPGTRLTVT.

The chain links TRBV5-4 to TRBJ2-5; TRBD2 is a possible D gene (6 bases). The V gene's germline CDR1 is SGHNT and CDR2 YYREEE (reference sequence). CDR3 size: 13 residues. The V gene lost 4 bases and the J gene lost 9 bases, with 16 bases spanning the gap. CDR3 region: CASSGDSNEPQYF. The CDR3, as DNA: TGTGCCAGCAGCGGGGACTCGAACGAGCCCCAGTACTTC.

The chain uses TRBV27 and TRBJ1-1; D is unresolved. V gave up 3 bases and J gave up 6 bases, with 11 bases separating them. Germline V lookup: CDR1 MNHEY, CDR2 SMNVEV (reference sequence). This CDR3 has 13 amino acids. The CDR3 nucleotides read TGTGCCAGCAGTTTTGGCAGGCGTGCTGAAGCTTTCTTT. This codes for CASSFGRRAEAFF.

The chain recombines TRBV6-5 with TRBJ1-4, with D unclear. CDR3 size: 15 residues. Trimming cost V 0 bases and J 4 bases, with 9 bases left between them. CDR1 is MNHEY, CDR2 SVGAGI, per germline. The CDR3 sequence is CASSYSPSVNEKLFF. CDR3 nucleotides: TGTGCCAGCAGTTACTCCCCCTCAGTTAATGAAAAACTGTTTTTT.

CDR3 sequence: CASSLSPSYEQYF. The CDR3 coding sequence is TGTGCCAGCAGCTTGAGCCCATCCTACGAGCAGTACTTC. This chain links TRBV7-2 with TRBJ2-7; D ambiguous. V was shortened by 3 bases and J by 1 base, with 7 bases between the two germline ends. Germline V gene sequence: CDR1 SGHTA, CDR2 FQGNSA. This CDR3 is 13 amino acids long.

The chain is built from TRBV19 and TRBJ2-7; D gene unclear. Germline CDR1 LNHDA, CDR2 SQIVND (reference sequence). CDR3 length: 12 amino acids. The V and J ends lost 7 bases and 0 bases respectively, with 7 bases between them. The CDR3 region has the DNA TGTGCCAGTACCTCCAGCTCCTACGAGCAGTACTTC. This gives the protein CASTSSSYEQYF. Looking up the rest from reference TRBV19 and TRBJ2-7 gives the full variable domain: DGGITQSPKYLFRKEGQNVTLSCEQNLNHDAMYWYRQDPGQGLRLIYYSQIVNDFQKGDIAEGYSVSREKKESFPLTVTSAQKNPTAFYLCASTSSSYEQYFGPGTRLTVT.

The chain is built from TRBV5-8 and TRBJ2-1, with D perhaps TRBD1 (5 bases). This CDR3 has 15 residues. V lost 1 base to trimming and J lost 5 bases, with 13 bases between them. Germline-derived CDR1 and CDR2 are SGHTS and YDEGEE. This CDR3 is CASSLWQGIDNEQFF. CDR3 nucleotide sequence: TGTGCCAGCAGCTTGTGGCAGGGAATCGACAATGAGCAGTTCTTC.

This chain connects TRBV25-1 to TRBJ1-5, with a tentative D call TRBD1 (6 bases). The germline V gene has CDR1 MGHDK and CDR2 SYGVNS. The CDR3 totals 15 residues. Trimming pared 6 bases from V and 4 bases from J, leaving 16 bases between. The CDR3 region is CASSSTGSPNQPQHF. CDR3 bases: TGTGCCAGCAGCTCTACAGGGTCGCCGAATCAGCCCCAGCATTTT.